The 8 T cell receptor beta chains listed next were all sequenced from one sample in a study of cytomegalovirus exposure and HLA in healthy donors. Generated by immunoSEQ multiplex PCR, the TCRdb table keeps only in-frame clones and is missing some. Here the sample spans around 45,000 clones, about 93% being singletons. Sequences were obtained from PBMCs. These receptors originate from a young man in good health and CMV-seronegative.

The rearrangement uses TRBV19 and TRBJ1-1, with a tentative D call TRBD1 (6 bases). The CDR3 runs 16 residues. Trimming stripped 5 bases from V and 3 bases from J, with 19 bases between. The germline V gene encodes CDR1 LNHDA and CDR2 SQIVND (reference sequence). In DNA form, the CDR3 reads TGTGCCAGTAGTTTGTCGGGGGCGCGGGGGTACACTGAAGCTTTCTTT. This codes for CASSLSGARGYTEAFF. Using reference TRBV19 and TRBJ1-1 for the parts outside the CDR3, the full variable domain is DGGITQSPKYLFRKEGQNVTLSCEQNLNHDAMYWYRQDPGQGLRLIYYSQIVNDFQKGDIAEGYSVSREKKESFPLTVTSAQKNPTAFYLCASSLSGARGYTEAFFGQGTRLTVV.

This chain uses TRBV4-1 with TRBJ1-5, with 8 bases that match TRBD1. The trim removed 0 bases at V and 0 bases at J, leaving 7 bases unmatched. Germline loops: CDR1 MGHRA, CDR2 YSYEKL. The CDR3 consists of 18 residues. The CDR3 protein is CASSQDRDRGHSNQPQHF. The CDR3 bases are TGCGCCAGCAGCCAAGATCGAGACAGGGGACATAGCAATCAGCCCCAGCATTTT.

The CDR3, as DNA: TGTGCCAGCAGTTTAGGCAGGGCGAACTATGGCTACACCTTC. Its protein product is CASSLGRANYGYTF. The rearrangement uses TRBV28 and TRBJ1-2, with a possible D match to TRBD1 (5 bases). CDR3 length equals 14 residues. CDR1 is MDHEN and CDR2 is SYDVKM in the germline V gene. V lost 2 bases to trimming and J lost 2 bases, with 9 bases between them.

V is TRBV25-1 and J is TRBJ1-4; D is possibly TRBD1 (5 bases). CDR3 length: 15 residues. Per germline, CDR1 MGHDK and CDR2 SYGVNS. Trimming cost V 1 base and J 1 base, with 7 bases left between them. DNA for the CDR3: TGTGCCAGCAGTGAATCTAGGGGAACTAATGAAAAACTGTTTTTT. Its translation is CASSESRGTNEKLFF.

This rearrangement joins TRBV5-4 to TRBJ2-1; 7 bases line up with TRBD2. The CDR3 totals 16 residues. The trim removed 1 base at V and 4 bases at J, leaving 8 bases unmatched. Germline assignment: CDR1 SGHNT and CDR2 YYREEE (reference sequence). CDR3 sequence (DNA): TGTGCCAGCAGCTTGATTCCTGGCGGGGGTTACAATGAGCAGTTCTTC. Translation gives CASSLIPGGGYNEQFF. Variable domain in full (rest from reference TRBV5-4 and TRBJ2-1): ETGVTQSPTHLIKTRGQQVTLRCSSQSGHNTVSWYQQALGQGPQFIFQYYREEENGRGNFPPRFSGLQFPNYSSELNVNALELDDSALYLCASSLIPGGGYNEQFFGPGTRLTVL.

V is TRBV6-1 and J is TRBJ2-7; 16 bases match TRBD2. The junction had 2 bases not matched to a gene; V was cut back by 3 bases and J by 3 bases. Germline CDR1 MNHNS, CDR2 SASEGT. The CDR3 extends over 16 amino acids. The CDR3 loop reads CASSEGLAGGIYEQYF. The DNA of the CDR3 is TGTGCCAGCAGTGAGGGACTAGCGGGAGGGATCTACGAGCAGTACTTC.

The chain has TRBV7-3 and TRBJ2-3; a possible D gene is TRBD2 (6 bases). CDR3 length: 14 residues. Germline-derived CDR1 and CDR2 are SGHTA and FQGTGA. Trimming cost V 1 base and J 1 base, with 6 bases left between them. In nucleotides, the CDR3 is TGTGCCAGCAGCTTAAGCGGGGGCACAGATACGCAGTATTTT. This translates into CASSLSGGTDTQYF.

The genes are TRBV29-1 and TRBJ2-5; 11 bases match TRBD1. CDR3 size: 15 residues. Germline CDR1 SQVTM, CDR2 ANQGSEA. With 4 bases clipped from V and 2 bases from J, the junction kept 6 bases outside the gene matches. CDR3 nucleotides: TGCAGCGTTGGACCGGACAGGGGGCTTCAAGAGACCCAGTACTTC. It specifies CSVGPDRGLQETQYF.